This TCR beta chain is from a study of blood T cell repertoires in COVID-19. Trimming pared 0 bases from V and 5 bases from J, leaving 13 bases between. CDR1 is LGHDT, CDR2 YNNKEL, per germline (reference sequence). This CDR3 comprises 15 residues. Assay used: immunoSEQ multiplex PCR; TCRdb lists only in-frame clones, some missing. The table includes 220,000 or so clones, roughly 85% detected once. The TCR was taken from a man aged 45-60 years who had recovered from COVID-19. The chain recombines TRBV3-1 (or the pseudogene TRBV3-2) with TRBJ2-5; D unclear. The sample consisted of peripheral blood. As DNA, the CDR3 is TGTGCCAGCAGCCAAGAAGTCACGTCTGCGGAGACCCAGTACTTC. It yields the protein CASSQEVTSAETQYF.